This TCR beta chain came from a study of CD8+ T cells in alopecia areata. This clone has only a few counts. Reverse transcribed after extraction, RNA yielded cDNA as the sequencing template. The method was immunoSEQ multiplex PCR; TCRdb's version includes in-frame clones alone and lacks a portion of them. The sample carries more than 200,000 clones, roughly two thirds recorded once. This specimen was CD4+ T cells sorted from blood, taken at week 0. The clonotype was recovered from a human donor with alopecia areata.

CDR3 region: CSVEGQGASYEQYF. CDR3 nucleotide sequence: TGCAGCGTTGAAGGACAGGGGGCTTCCTACGAGCAGTACTTC. This chain connects TRBV29-1 to TRBJ2-7; 10 bases fit TRBD1. The CDR3 has 14 amino acids. From germline, CDR1 is SQVTM and CDR2 ANQGSEA. With V trimmed by 1 base and J by 1 base, 1 base remained unmatched.